Each of the 15 T cell receptor beta chains below was sequenced from the same sample in a study of human T cells and chemical hapten exposure (dated by TCRdb to the early 2020s). The library was generated by RACE. Sequencing relied on a NextSeq 500. TCRdb trimmed public reads at Q25 via fastp, called clones via MiXCR and kept in-frame beta chains. When rows share a CDR3 protein, they turn into one entry using the most common DNA and genes. The sample includes around 360,000 distinct CDR3 sequences, with over 6% observed a single time. The leading ten clones occupy over 5.5% of the sample. The sample's time point label, in plain terms: patch test 2, 6 weeks after DPC sensitization. This sample's treatment or condition label indicates: therapeutic diphenylcyclopropenone sensitization with weekly scalp DPC. The sequenced sample was whole blood, obtained in connection with sensitization to the hapten diphenylcyclopropenone (DPC). The receptors come from a woman between 18 and 30 years old with alopecia areata. Some clones in this sample may be carry-over from other donors' samples.

V is TRBV12-3 or TRBV12-4 and J is TRBJ2-1; TRBD1 might be the D (6 bases). The CDR3 contains 15 residues. V lost 5 bases to trimming and J lost 3 bases, with 14 bases between them. The CDR3 bases are TGTGCCAGCAGTCAAAAACAGGGATACTACAATGAGCAGTTCTTC. It yields the protein CASSQKQGYYNEQFF.

The sample holds many counts of this clonotype. The gene calls are TRBV29-1 and TRBJ1-2; 8 bases align to TRBD1. CDR3 length equals 13 residues. Germline V gene sequence: CDR1 SQVTM, CDR2 ANQGSEA. V was clipped by 4 bases and J by 1 base; unmatched bases: 2. Here the CDR3 reads CSVAGGDNYGYTF. The CDR3 nucleotides are TGCAGCGTTGCAGGGGGCGATAACTATGGCTACACCTTC.

This clonotype was recorded many times. This CDR3 is CSVDTETQYF. The CDR3 DNA is TGCAGCGTTGACACCGAGACCCAGTACTTC. This chain uses TRBV29-1 with TRBJ2-5; no reliable D call. V lost 3 bases and J 5 bases, leaving 4 bases between the germline ends. Germline-derived CDR1 and CDR2 are SQVTM and ANQGSEA. The CDR3 consists of 10 residues.

This clonotype was recorded at least ten times. The rearrangement uses TRBV7-9 and TRBJ1-1, with D possibly TRBD1 on 5 matching bases. V was shortened by 2 bases and J by 1 base, with 11 bases between the two germline ends. The CDR3 has 15 amino acids. Germline loops: CDR1 SEHNR, CDR2 FQNEAQ (reference sequence). The CDR3 DNA is TGTGCCAGCAGCTTATGGGACTTCCCGAACACTGAAGCTTTCTTT. Its translation is CASSLWDFPNTEAFF.

In this sample, this clonotype turned up a few times. The genes are TRBV6-1 and TRBJ2-7, with D perhaps matching TRBD1 (6 bases). CDR3 size: 14 residues. CDR1 MNHNS and CDR2 SASEGT come from the germline V gene. V was trimmed by 6 bases and J by 4 bases, leaving 16 bases between them. CDR3 protein: CASSRTEGRYEQYF. In DNA form, the CDR3 reads TGTGCCAGCAGCCGGACAGAGGGGAGATACGAGCAGTACTTC.

J is TRBJ2-2 and V is TRBV7-3; no clear D. This CDR3 is 14 amino acids long. Germline lookup yields CDR1 SGHTA and CDR2 FQGTGA. The ends were cut back, 5 bases at V and 5 bases at J, with 12 bases in the middle. The CDR3 protein is CASSLDSLTGELFF. CDR3 coding DNA: TGTGCCAGCAGCCTGGATTCTCTAACCGGGGAGCTGTTTTTT.

This clonotype was counted a few times. The V gene is TRBV29-1, the J gene TRBJ1-1; weak D call: TRBD1 (6 bases). CDR1 SQVTM and CDR2 ANQGSEA come from the germline V gene. The CDR3 is made up of 13 amino acids. The CDR3, as DNA: TGCAGAGTAAACAGGGAGATGAACACTGAAGCTTTCTTT. Translation: CRVNREMNTEAFF.

This clonotype was recorded at least ten times. The gene calls are TRBV5-6 and TRBJ2-7; D may be TRBD1 or TRBD2 (5 bases each). Between the trimmed V and J ends, which lost 4 bases and 3 bases, there was a span of 14 bases. The CDR3 consists of 14 residues. Germline values: CDR1 SGHDT, CDR2 YYEEEE. CDR3 DNA: TGTGCCAGCAGCCATGGGGGACGGAGCTACGAGCAGTACTTC. As protein: CASSHGGRSYEQYF.

This clonotype was seen a few times. The V call is TRBV12-3 or TRBV12-4, the J call TRBJ1-3; D is unresolved. The V and J ends lost 3 bases and 7 bases respectively, with 13 bases between them. The CDR3 length is 14 residues. DNA of the CDR3: TGTGCCAGCAGTTTGTCCCCTTTGGAGAACACCATATATTTT. As protein: CASSLSPLENTIYF.

This chain links TRBV5-1 with TRBJ2-7, with D possibly TRBD1 on 6 matching bases. Trimming removed 0 bases at V and 4 bases at J, with 14 bases between. The CDR3 extends over 15 amino acids. The V gene's germline CDR1 is SGHRS and CDR2 YFSETQ. CDR3 DNA sequence: TGCGCCAGCAGCTTGGCGACAGGACAGCAGTACGAGCAGTACTTC. Its protein product is CASSLATGQQYEQYF.

At least ten counts were recorded for this clonotype. V gene TRBV27 combines with J gene TRBJ1-1; D is undetermined. This CDR3 region has 13 residues. Germline CDR1 and CDR2: MNHEY and SMNVEV (reference sequence). V was cut by 2 bases and J by 3 bases, with 7 bases left in between. The CDR3 region is CASSLQHHTEAFF. CDR3 sequence (DNA): TGTGCCAGCAGTTTACAACATCACACTGAAGCTTTCTTT.

Only a few counts were recorded for this clonotype. This chain joins TRBV4-1 and TRBJ2-5; D call uncertain. CDR3 size: 13 residues. Germline CDR1 MGHRA, CDR2 YSYEKL. The germline V and J ends were trimmed by 1 base and 2 bases, with 5 bases remaining between them. CDR3 nucleotides: TGCGCCAGCAGCCAAGTACAGCAAGAGACCCAGTACTTC. Amino acid sequence: CASSQVQQETQYF.

This clonotype was recorded at least ten times. The chain employs TRBV21-1 and TRBJ1-5; the DNA was not compared with TRBD1, the D call given in the table. TRBV21-1 constitutes a pseudogene. This CDR3 region has 17 residues. The CDR3 DNA reads as TGTGCCAGCAGCCCACTGACTGCAGGGGGTAGAGGGCAGCCCCAGCATTTT. Translation gives CASSPLTAGGRGQPQHF.

This clonotype was found a few times. This chain links TRBV3-1 with TRBJ1-2; no reliable D call. V lost 0 bases and J lost 5, with 22 bases in between. CDR3 length: 18 amino acids. Germline CDR1 reads LGHDT; CDR2 reads YNNKEL (reference sequence). The CDR3 loop is CASSQDIGGVPRRYGYTF. Here the CDR3 DNA reads TGTGCCAGCAGCCAAGATATCGGTGGGGTGCCGAGGAGGTATGGCTACACCTTC.

Many counts were recorded for this clonotype. The chain links TRBV7-2 to TRBJ2-5; D may correspond to TRBD1 or TRBD2 (6 bases each). V dropped 2 bases and J dropped 2 bases, with 18 bases sitting between them. The CDR3 spans 17 residues. Germline CDR1 reads SGHTA; CDR2 reads FQGNSA. This CDR3 is CASSLRGAPAVQETQYF. DNA of the CDR3: TGTGCCAGCAGCTTAAGGGGGGCGCCAGCGGTTCAAGAGACCCAGTACTTC.